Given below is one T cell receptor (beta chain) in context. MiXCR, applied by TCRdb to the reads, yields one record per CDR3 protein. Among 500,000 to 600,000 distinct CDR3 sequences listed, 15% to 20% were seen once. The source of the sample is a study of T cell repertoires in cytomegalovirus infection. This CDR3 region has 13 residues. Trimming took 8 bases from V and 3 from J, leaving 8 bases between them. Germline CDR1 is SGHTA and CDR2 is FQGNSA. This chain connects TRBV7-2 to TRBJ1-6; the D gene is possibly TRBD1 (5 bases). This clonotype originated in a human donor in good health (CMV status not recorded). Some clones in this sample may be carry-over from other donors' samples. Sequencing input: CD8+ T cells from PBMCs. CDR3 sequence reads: CASGGYYNSPLHF. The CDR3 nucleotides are TGTGCCAGCGGGGGTTACTATAATTCACCCCTCCACTTT.